A single sample gave rise to the 23 T cell receptor beta chains below, sequenced in a study of shared T cell receptors in the human thymus (dated by TCRdb to the early 2020s). Library preparation used the immunoSEQ multiplex PCR assay. Imported from immuneACCESS, the table was reduced by TCRdb to in-frame sequences with V and J called. These copies leave out some clones; in studies compared against another copy, an unresolved V gene accounts for under half, and the cause of the remainder is not known. For this sample the table gives over 650,000 clones, of which around 87% were detected only once. The ten largest clones take up 0.0094% of the sample. These data were also filed under a second study, of human thymus T cells.

Sequencing used thymocytes. These receptors came from a boy younger than two with a congenital heart defect. Donor details come from another sample of the same person, matched by shared clones.

V usage is TRBV6-5 and J usage is TRBJ1-3; D is possibly TRBD1 (6 bases). The CDR3 has 16 residues. Trimming shortened V by 4 bases and J by 0 bases, and 13 bases separated the two germline ends. The germline gives CDR1 MNHEY, CDR2 SVGAGI. CDR3 loop: CASSSTGTPSGNTIYF. In nucleotides, the CDR3 is TGTGCCAGCAGTTCAACGGGGACACCCTCTGGAAACACCATATATTTT.

The table lists this clone with a count of one. The chain is built from TRBV28 and TRBJ2-7; no reliable D call. Germline lookup yields CDR1 MDHEN and CDR2 SYDVKM. Between the trimmed V and J ends, which lost 3 bases and 4 bases, there was a span of 4 bases. The CDR3 runs to 11 residues. The CDR3 DNA reads TGTGCCAGCAGTTTGGAGTACGAGCAGTACTTC. Translated, it gives CASSLEYEQYF. Complete variable domain (other parts from reference TRBV28 and TRBJ2-7): DVKVTQSSRYLVKRTGEKVFLECVQDMDHENMFWYRQDPGLGLRLIYFSYDVKMKEKGDIPEGYSVSREKKERFSLILESASTNQTSMYLCASSLEYEQYFGPGTRLTVT.

The chain is built from TRBV6-5 and TRBJ1-3; 7 bases agree with TRBD1. With V trimmed by 2 bases and J by 4 bases, 5 bases remained unmatched. This CDR3 is 15 amino acids long. In germline, CDR1 is MNHEY, CDR2 SVGAGI. The CDR3 DNA is TGTGCCAGCAGTTACGCGACAGGGCCGGGAAACACCATATATTTT. This sequence encodes CASSYATGPGNTIYF.

The chain is built from TRBV14 and TRBJ1-1; possibly TRBD1 for D (5 bases). Germline V CDR1 and CDR2: SGHDN, FVKESK. V was trimmed by 0 bases and J by 0 bases, leaving 11 bases between them. The CDR3 runs to 16 residues. CDR3 region: CASSQEAGGLNTEAFF. As DNA, the CDR3 is TGTGCCAGCAGCCAAGAGGCGGGGGGACTGAACACTGAAGCTTTCTTT.

V and J are TRBV6-4 and TRBJ1-5, with TRBD1 identical over 10 bases. The germline CDR1 and CDR2 sequences are MRHNA and SNTAGT. The V segment lost 3 bases and the J segment 6 bases; nucleotides outside the gene matches: 5. The CDR3 loop spans 15 amino acids. This CDR3 reads CASSETGGVGQPQHF. The DNA of the CDR3 is TGTGCCAGCAGTGAGACAGGGGGCGTTGGTCAGCCCCAGCATTTT.

The rearrangement joins TRBV7-2 to TRBJ1-2; D is ambiguous. Germline assignment: CDR1 SGHTA and CDR2 FQGNSA. The CDR3 has 13 amino acids. V was trimmed by 11 bases and J by 7 bases, leaving 20 bases between them. CDR3 amino acids: CAEWRNKPGGYTF. The DNA for the CDR3 is TGTGCCGAGTGGCGGAACAAGCCGGGTGGCTACACCTTC.

This chain joins TRBV7-9 and TRBJ2-2; a possible D gene is TRBD1 (5 bases). The V end lost 5 bases, the J end lost 4 bases, and 11 bases lay between the germline ends. The CDR3 loop spans 14 amino acids. Looked up from germline, CDR1 is SEHNR and CDR2 is FQNEAQ (reference sequence). In nucleotides, the CDR3 is TGTGCCAGCAGCCCCATTACAGGCACCGGGGAGCTGTTTTTT. It encodes CASSPITGTGELFF.

The chain couples TRBV7-6 to TRBJ2-3; 7 bases align to TRBD2. V was clipped by 6 bases and J by 3 bases; unmatched bases: 21. The CDR3 length is 19 residues. Germline values: CDR1 SGHVS, CDR2 FNYEAQ. Here the CDR3 reads CASSSAVYIRRGKTDTQYF. For the CDR3, the DNA is TGTGCCAGCAGTTCAGCGGTTTATATTCGGCGGGGGAAGACAGATACGCAGTATTTT.

The J gene is TRBJ2-2, the V gene TRBV11-3, with a weak D call TRBD1 (6 bases). This CDR3 contains 17 residues. Trimming pared 1 base from V and 0 bases from J, leaving 12 bases between. Germline CDR1 SGHNT, CDR2 YENEEA. DNA for the CDR3: TGTGCCAGCAGCTTAGGGGGGCGGCCCTCGAACACCGGGGAGCTGTTTTTT. Protein sequence: CASSLGGRPSNTGELFF.

The chain combines TRBV19 with TRBJ1-2, with D tentatively TRBD1 (6 bases). Germline CDR1 LNHDA, CDR2 SQIVND (reference sequence). Trimming cost V 3 bases and J 4 bases, with 9 bases left between them. The CDR3 is 13 residues long. CDR3 sequence: CASSIEDSYGYTF. The CDR3 nucleotides are TGTGCCAGTAGTATCGAGGACAGCTATGGCTACACCTTC.

J is TRBJ2-7 and V is TRBV4-1, with 11 bases aligning to TRBD1. The CDR3 loop spans 16 amino acids. CDR1 is MGHRA and CDR2 is YSYEKL in the germline V gene. After removal of 3 bases from V and 7 bases from J, the junction contained 11 bases not matched to a gene. CDR3 amino acids: CASSQSPGQGAREQYF. The CDR3 nucleotides are TGCGCCAGCAGCCAGTCCCCCGGACAGGGGGCCAGGGAGCAGTACTTC.

This rearrangement joins TRBV12-5 to TRBJ1-3; 7 bases are shared with TRBD1. This CDR3 comprises 15 residues. Per germline, CDR1 LGHNT and CDR2 FRNRAP. V lost 5 bases, J lost 0 bases, and 4 bases stayed unmatched. The CDR3 loop is CASGRTGVSGNTIYF. In DNA, the CDR3 is TGTGCTAGTGGTAGAACAGGGGTCTCTGGAAACACCATATATTTT. The full variable domain, completed using reference TRBV12-5 and TRBJ1-3, is DARVTQTPRHKVTEMGQEVTMRCQPILGHNTVFWYRQTMMQGLELLAYFRNRAPLDDSGMPKDRFSAEMPDATLATLKIQPSEPRDSAVYFCASGRTGVSGNTIYFGEGSWLTVV.

A few counts support this clone. The J gene is TRBJ2-7, the V gene TRBV28, with D unresolved. V was trimmed by 0 bases and J by 5 bases, leaving 2 bases between them. Germline V gene lookup returns CDR1 MDHEN and CDR2 SYDVKM. This CDR3 comprises 11 residues. This CDR3 is CASSLCNEQYF. As DNA, the CDR3 is TGTGCCAGCAGTTTATGCAACGAGCAGTACTTC.

V usage is TRBV30 and J usage is TRBJ1-2, with D unclear. Germline CDR1 is GTSNPN and CDR2 is SVGIG (reference sequence). The CDR3 extends over 14 amino acids. Between the trimmed V and J ends, which lost 8 bases and 4 bases, there was a span of 20 bases. The CDR3 protein is CAGSPADMLYGYTF. The CDR3 bases are TGTGCCGGCTCCCCGGCAGACATGCTCTATGGCTACACCTTC.

The gene calls are TRBV6-5 and TRBJ1-2; TRBD1 might be the D (6 bases). The CDR3 extends over 13 amino acids. The germline gives CDR1 MNHEY, CDR2 SVGAGI. Deletions cut 4 bases from V and 7 bases from J, with 13 bases between. CDR3 bases: TGTGCCAGCAGTTCCCTCAGGGGAATTGGCTACACCTTC. Translation gives CASSSLRGIGYTF.

The gene calls are TRBV7-8 and TRBJ1-6; D may be TRBD1 (6 bases). With 5 bases removed from V and 5 bases from J, the gap between germline ends came to 10 bases. This CDR3 is built from 14 residues. Germline V lookup: CDR1 SGHVS, CDR2 FQNEAQ. In DNA form, the CDR3 reads TGTGCCAGCAGCCCAGGGGTTAATAATTCACCCCTCCACTTT. It translates to CASSPGVNNSPLHF.

This clone was recorded once. The CDR3 here is CASSRDRAYEQYF. CDR3 nucleotides: TGTGCCAGCAGTCGGGACAGGGCCTACGAGCAGTACTTC. This rearrangement joins TRBV2 to TRBJ2-7, with 9 nucleotides matching TRBD1. V shed 5 bases, J shed 2 bases, and the junction held 1 base outside the gene matches. Germline lookup yields CDR1 SNHLY and CDR2 FYNNEI. This CDR3 contains 13 residues.

V and J are TRBV6-5 and TRBJ1-3; D is unclear. V lost 7 bases and J 0 bases, leaving 7 bases between the germline ends. Germline CDR1 MNHEY, CDR2 SVGAGI. CDR3 length: 13 residues. The CDR3 nucleotides are TGTGCCAGCACCCAGTCCTCTGGAAACACCATATATTTT. Its protein product is CASTQSSGNTIYF.

The V call is TRBV11-3, the J call TRBJ1-1; D is undetermined. Germline V gene sequence: CDR1 SGHNT, CDR2 YENEEA. CDR3 length: 12 residues. Trimming took off 3 bases at V and 7 bases at J, with 9 bases between the two ends. The CDR3 spells CASSLRNLEAFF. In nucleotides, the CDR3 is TGTGCCAGCAGCTTGAGGAACCTTGAAGCTTTCTTT.

This chain joins TRBV10-2 and TRBJ2-7, with 10 bases identical to TRBD1. The junction had 8 bases not matched to a gene; V was cut back by 4 bases and J by 5 bases. The CDR3 runs 15 residues. In germline, CDR1 is WSHSY, CDR2 SAAADI. DNA for the CDR3: TGCGCCAGCAGTGGATGGGACAGGGGCAATGACGAGCAGTACTTC. It encodes CASSGWDRGNDEQYF.

The J gene is TRBJ2-7, the V gene TRBV2; TRBD2 might be the D (5 bases). CDR3 length equals 15 residues. The germline V and J ends were trimmed by 5 bases and 0 bases, with 14 bases remaining between them. Germline values: CDR1 SNHLY, CDR2 FYNNEI. The CDR3 loop is CASSLAHASSYEQYF. The CDR3 region has the DNA TGTGCCAGCAGTCTAGCTCACGCTAGCTCCTACGAGCAGTACTTC.

The chain links TRBV15 to TRBJ2-7; 11 bases are a match to TRBD1. Per germline, CDR1 LNHNV and CDR2 YYDKDF (reference sequence). V gave up 10 bases and J gave up 6 bases; unmatched junction bases: 5. This CDR3 region has 12 residues. DNA for the CDR3: TGTGCCAGTTCCGGGACAGGGGGCGAGCAGTACTTC. It is translated as CASSGTGGEQYF.

The chain recombines TRBV28 with TRBJ1-1; D remains ambiguous. Trimming took 6 bases from V and 4 from J, leaving 9 bases between them. Germline V gene sequence: CDR1 MDHEN, CDR2 SYDVKM. The CDR3 contains 12 residues. CDR3: CASSPTVTEAFF. The CDR3, as DNA: TGTGCCAGCAGCCCAACTGTCACTGAAGCTTTCTTT.